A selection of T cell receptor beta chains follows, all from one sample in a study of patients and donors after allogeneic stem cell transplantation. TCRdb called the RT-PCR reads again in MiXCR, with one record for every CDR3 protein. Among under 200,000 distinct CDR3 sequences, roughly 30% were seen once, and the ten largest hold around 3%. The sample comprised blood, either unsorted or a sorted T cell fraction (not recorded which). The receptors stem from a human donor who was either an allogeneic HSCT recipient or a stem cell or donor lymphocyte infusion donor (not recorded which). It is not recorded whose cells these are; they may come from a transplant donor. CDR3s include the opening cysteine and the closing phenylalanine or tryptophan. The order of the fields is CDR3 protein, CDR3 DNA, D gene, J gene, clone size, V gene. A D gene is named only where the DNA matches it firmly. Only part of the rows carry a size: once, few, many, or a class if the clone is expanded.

CDR3: CASSLLGEQYF
DNA: TGTGCCAGCAGTTTATTGGGCGAGCAGTACTTC
D: .
J: TRBJ2-7
size: .
V: TRBV28

CDR3: CASSMTGGGYGYTF
DNA: TGTGCCAGCAGCATGACAGGGGGCGGCTATGGCTACACCTTC
D: TRBD1
J: TRBJ1-2
size: .
V: TRBV9

CDR3: CASSVSYEQYF
DNA: TGTGCCAGCAGTGTCTCCTACGAGCAGTACTTC
D: .
J: TRBJ2-7
size: .
V: TRBV6-2/TRBV6-3

CDR3: CASSHGRTNYGYTF
DNA: TGCGCCAGCAGCCACGGACGTACTAACTATGGCTACACCTTC
D: .
J: TRBJ1-2
size: .
V: TRBV4-3

CDR3: CASSFLAGERAYNEQFF
DNA: TGTGCCAGCAGCTTTCTAGCGGGCGAACGGGCCTACAATGAGCAGTTCTTC
D: TRBD2
J: TRBJ2-1
size: .
V: TRBV12-3/TRBV12-4

CDR3: CASSVPSGDNEQFF
DNA: TGTGCCAGCAGCGTACCGAGCGGGGACAATGAGCAGTTCTTC
D: TRBD2
J: TRBJ2-1
size: few
V: TRBV9

CDR3: CASSRRENTEAFF
DNA: TGTGCCAGCAGCCGCAGGGAAAACACTGAAGCTTTCTTT
D: .
J: TRBJ1-1
size: .
V: TRBV3-1

CDR3: CASSPTRASGRAYGYTF
DNA: TGTGCCAGCAGTCCAACCCGTGCCTCGGGCAGGGCCTATGGCTACACCTTC
D: .
J: TRBJ1-2
size: .
V: TRBV6-2/TRBV6-3

CDR3: CSIWGLAKNIQYF
DNA: TGCAGCATTTGGGGTTTAGCCAAAAACATTCAGTACTTC
D: .
J: TRBJ2-4
size: few
V: TRBV29-1

CDR3: CASSATTSGELFF
DNA: TGTGCCAGCAGCGCGACTACCTCGGGGGAGCTGTTTTTT
D: .
J: TRBJ2-2
size: .
V: TRBV6-6

CDR3: CASSHGGSGYEQYF
DNA: TGTGCCAGCAGCCACGGGGGGAGTGGGTACGAGCAGTACTTC
D: TRBD2
J: TRBJ2-7
size: .
V: TRBV6-6

CDR3: CSAGEYNQPQHF
DNA: TGCAGTGCCGGGGAGTACAATCAGCCCCAGCATTTT
D: .
J: TRBJ1-5
size: .
V: TRBV20-1

CDR3: CASSIPRGYTGELFF
DNA: TGTGCCAGCAGCATACCCAGGGGGTACACCGGGGAGCTGTTTTTT
D: TRBD1
J: TRBJ2-2
size: .
V: TRBV5-5

CDR3: CASSHWTRYEQYF
DNA: TGTGCCAGCAGCCACTGGACTAGGTACGAGCAGTACTTC
D: TRBD2
J: TRBJ2-7
size: .
V: TRBV14